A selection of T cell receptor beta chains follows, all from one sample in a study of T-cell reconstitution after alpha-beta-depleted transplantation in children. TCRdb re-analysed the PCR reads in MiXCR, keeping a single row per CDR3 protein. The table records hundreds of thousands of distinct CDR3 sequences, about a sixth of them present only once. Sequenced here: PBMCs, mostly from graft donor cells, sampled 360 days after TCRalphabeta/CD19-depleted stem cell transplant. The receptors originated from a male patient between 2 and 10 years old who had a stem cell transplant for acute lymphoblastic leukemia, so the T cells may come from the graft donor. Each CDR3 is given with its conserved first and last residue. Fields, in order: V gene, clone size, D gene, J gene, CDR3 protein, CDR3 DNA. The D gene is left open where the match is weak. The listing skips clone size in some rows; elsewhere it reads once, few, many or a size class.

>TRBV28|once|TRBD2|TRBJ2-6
CASSRDRVRTSGSVNVLTF
TGTGCCAGCAGTCGCGACAGGGTGCGGACTAGCGGGAGTGTCAACGTCCTGACTTTC
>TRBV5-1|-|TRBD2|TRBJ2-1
CASSLATSLYNEQFF
TGCGCCAGCAGCTTGGCGACTAGCCTATACAATGAGCAGTTCTTC
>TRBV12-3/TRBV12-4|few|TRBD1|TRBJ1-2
CASSYPGQLNYGYTF
TGTGCCAGCAGTTACCCGGGACAGCTAAACTATGGCTACACCTTC
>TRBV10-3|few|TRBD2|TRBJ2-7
CAISEPGGTSGSSYEQYF
TGTGCCATCAGTGAGCCGGGAGGGACTAGCGGGAGCTCCTACGAGCAGTACTTC
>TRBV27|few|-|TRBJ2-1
CASSPIISYNEQFF
TGTGCCAGCAGTCCCATTATCTCCTACAATGAGCAGTTCTTC
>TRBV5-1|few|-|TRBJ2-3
CASSLDLGTDTQYF
TGCGCCAGCAGCCTGGACTTAGGCACAGATACGCAGTATTTT
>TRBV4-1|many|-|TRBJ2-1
CASSPRIEQFF
TGCGCCAGCAGCCCGCGGATTGAGCAGTTCTTC
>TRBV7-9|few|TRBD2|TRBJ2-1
CASSFREGGNNEQFF
TGTGCCAGCAGCTTTCGGGAGGGCGGCAATAATGAGCAGTTCTTC
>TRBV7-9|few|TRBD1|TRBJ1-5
CASSPTPGTGEDQPQHF
TGTGCCAGCAGCCCGACGCCCGGGACAGGGGAGGATCAGCCCCAGCATTTT
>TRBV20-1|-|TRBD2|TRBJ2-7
CSASEPGLAGIFYEQYF
TGCAGTGCTAGCGAACCGGGACTAGCGGGGATCTTTTACGAGCAGTACTTC
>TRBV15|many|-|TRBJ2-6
CATSRDLMGANVLTF
TGTGCCACCAGCAGAGATTTAATGGGGGCCAACGTCCTGACTTTC